These T cell receptor beta chains were read from a single sample in a study of blood T cell repertoires in COVID-19. Generated by immunoSEQ multiplex PCR, the TCRdb table keeps only in-frame clones and is missing some. In the table there are 200,000 or so clones, roughly 80% of which are singletons. The specimen was peripheral blood. These receptors originate from a woman aged 80 or over with COVID-19, enrolled during active disease. Each CDR3 is given with its conserved first and last residue. A D gene is named only where the DNA matches it firmly. The listing skips clone size in some rows; elsewhere it reads once, few, many or a size class.

abundance | j_gene | d_gene | v_gene | CDR3nt | CDR3aa
. | TRBJ1-5 | . | TRBV15 | TGTGCCACCAGCAGAGATCCCCTGGCAGGTCAGCCCCAGCATTTT | CATSRDPLAGQPQHF
. | TRBJ1-2 | . | TRBV6-6 | TGTGCCAGCAGTTATGGGTCCCGGGGCTATGGCTACACCTTC | CASSYGSRGYGYTF
. | TRBJ2-5 | . | TRBV18 | TGTGCCAGCTCACCCCCGGGGTCCGGCGAGACCCAGTACTTC | CASSPPGSGETQYF
. | TRBJ1-3 | TRBD1 | TRBV28 | TGTGCCAGCATGACAGGGCTCAGGAACACCATATATTTT | CASMTGLRNTIYF
. | TRBJ1-2 | TRBD1 | TRBV7-2 | TGTGCCAGCAGCTTAGTGGGACAGGGGATTGTTGGCTACACCTTC | CASSLVGQGIVGYTF
few | TRBJ2-3 | TRBD2 | TRBV7-2 | TGTGCCAGCAGCTCCGGACTAGCGGGACGTACAGATACGCAGTATTTT | CASSSGLAGRTDTQYF
. | TRBJ2-5 | . | TRBV18 | TGTGCCAGCTCACCACCGGTCAGTCAAGAGACCCAGTACTTC | CASSPPVSQETQYF
. | TRBJ2-2 | TRBD2 | TRBV9 | TGTGCCAGCAGCGTAACGGCTAGCGGGGGCCCTAACACCGGGGAGCTGTTTTTT | CASSVTASGGPNTGELFF
. | TRBJ1-4 | TRBD1 | TRBV7-2 | TGTGCCAGCAGCCGCGGACAGGGGGGCAGTGAAAAACTGTTTTTT | CASSRGQGGSEKLFF
. | TRBJ2-1 | TRBD1 | TRBV19 | TGTGCCAGTAGTATTGGGACAGGGGTTGGCAATGAGCAGTTCTTC | CASSIGTGVGNEQFF
. | TRBJ1-5 | . | TRBV10-3 | TGTGCCATCAGTGAGTCGGGGCAGCAATATCAGCCCCAGCATTTT | CAISESGQQYQPQHF
once | TRBJ1-2 | TRBD1 | TRBV5-4 | TGTGCCAGCAGCCAATTACCGGGACAGGGGGCAGGAGGCTACACCTTC | CASSQLPGQGAGGYTF